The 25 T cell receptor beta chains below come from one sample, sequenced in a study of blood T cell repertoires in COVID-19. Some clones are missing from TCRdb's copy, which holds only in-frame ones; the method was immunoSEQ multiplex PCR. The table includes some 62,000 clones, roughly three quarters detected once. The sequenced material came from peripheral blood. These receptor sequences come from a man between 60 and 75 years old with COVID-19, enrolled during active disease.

The CDR3 coding sequence is TGCGCCAGCAGCTTTAACAGGGACTCACCCCTCCACTTT. Translation gives CASSFNRDSPLHF. The rearrangement joins TRBV5-1 to TRBJ1-6, with D possibly matching TRBD1 (6 bases). Germline V gives CDR1 SGHRS, CDR2 YFSETQ. Trimming shortened V by 2 bases and J by 10 bases, and 10 bases separated the two germline ends. This CDR3 contains 13 residues.

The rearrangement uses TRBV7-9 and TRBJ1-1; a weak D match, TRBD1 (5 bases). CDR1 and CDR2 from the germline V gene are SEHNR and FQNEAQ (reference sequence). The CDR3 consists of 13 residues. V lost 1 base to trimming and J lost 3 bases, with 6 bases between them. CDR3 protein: CASSLVGDTEAFF. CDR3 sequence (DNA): TGTGCCAGCAGCTTAGTAGGGGACACTGAAGCTTTCTTT. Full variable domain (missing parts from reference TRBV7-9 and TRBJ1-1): DTGVSQNPRHKITKRGQNVTFRCDPISEHNRLYWYRQTLGQGPEFLTYFQNEAQLEKSRLLSDRFSAERPKGSFSTLEIQRTEQGDSAMYLCASSLVGDTEAFFGQGTRLTVV.

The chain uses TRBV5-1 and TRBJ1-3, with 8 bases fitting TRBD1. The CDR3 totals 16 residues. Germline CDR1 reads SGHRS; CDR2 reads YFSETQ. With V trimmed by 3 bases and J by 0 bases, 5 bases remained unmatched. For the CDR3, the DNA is TGCGCCAGCAGCTCCGGACAGGGAGGCTCTGGAAACACCATATATTTT. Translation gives CASSSGQGGSGNTIYF.

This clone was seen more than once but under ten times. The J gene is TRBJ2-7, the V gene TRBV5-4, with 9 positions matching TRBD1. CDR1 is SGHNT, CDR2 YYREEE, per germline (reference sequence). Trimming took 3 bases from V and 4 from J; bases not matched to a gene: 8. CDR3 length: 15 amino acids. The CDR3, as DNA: TGTGCCAGCAGCTCAGCCCCGGGACAGGGATACGAGCAGTACTTC. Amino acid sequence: CASSSAPGQGYEQYF.

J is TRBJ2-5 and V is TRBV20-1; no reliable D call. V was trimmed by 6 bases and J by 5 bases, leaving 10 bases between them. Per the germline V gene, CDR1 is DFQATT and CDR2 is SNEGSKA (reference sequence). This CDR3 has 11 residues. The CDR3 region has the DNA TGCAGTGCAGCCCCTGTCGAGACCCAGTACTTC. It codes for CSAAPVETQYF.

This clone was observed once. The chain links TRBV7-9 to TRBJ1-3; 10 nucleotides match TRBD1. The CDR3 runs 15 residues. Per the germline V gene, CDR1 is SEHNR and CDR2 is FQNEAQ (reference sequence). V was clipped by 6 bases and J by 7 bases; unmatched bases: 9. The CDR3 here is CASSLTGTGANTIYF. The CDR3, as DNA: TGTGCCAGCAGTTTGACCGGGACAGGGGCCAACACCATATATTTT.

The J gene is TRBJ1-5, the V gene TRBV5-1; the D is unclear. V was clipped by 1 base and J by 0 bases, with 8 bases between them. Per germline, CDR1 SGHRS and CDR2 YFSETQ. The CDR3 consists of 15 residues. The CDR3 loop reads CASSLYAGSNQPQHF. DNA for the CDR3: TGCGCCAGCAGCTTGTATGCAGGTAGCAATCAGCCCCAGCATTTT.

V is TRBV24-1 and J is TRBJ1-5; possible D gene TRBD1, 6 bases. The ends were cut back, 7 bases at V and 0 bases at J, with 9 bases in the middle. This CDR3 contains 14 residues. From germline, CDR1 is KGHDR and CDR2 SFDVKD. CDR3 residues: CATSPTGSNQPQHF. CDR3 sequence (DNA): TGTGCCACCAGCCCGACAGGTAGCAATCAGCCCCAGCATTTT.

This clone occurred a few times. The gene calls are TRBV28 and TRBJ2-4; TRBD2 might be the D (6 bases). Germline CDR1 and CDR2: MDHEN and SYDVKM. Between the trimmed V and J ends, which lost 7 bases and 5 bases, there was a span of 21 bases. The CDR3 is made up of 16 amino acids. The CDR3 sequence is CASTPPGAGGENIQYF. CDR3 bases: TGTGCCAGCACCCCTCCTGGAGCGGGCGGGGAAAACATTCAGTACTTC.

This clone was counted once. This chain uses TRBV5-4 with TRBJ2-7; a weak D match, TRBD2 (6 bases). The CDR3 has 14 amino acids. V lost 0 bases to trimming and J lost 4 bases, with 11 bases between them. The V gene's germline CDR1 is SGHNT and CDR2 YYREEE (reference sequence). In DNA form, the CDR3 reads TGTGCCAGCAGCTTGGAACTAGCCGGGTACGAGCAGTACTTC. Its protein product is CASSLELAGYEQYF.

The CDR3 loop is CASSRDRAIETQYF. As DNA, the CDR3 is TGTGCCAGCAGCCGGGACAGGGCAATAGAGACCCAGTACTTC. V is TRBV2 and J is TRBJ2-5; 9 bases align to TRBD1. The CDR3 is 14 residues long. Trimming took 6 bases from V and 4 from J; bases not matched to a gene: 6. CDR1 and CDR2 from the germline V gene are SNHLY and FYNNEI.

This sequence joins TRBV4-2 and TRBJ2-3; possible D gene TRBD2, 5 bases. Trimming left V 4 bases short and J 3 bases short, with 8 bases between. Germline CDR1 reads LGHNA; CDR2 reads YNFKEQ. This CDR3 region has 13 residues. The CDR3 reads CASSRSGTDTQYF. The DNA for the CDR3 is TGTGCCAGCAGCCGAAGCGGTACAGATACGCAGTATTTT.

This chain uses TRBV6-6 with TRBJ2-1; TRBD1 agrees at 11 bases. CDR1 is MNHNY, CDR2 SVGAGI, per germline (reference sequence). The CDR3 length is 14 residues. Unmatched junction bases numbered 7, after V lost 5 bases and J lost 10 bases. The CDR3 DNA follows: TGTGCCAGCAGTCAAGGACAGGGGGCGAAGGAGCAGTTCTTC. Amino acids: CASSQGQGAKEQFF.

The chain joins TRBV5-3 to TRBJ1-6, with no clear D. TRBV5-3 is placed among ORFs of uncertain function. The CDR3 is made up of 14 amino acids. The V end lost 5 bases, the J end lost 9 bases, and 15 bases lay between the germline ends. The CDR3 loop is CARRRAFILSPLHF. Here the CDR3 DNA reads TGTGCCAGAAGGCGAGCTTTCATACTTTCACCCCTCCACTTT.

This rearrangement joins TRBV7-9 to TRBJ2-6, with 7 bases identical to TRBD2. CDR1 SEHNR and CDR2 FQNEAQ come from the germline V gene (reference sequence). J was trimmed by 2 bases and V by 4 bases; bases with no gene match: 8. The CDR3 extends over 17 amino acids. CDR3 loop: CASSSPAGVPGANVLTF. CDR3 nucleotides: TGTGCCAGCAGCTCCCCTGCGGGGGTACCTGGGGCCAACGTCCTGACTTTC.

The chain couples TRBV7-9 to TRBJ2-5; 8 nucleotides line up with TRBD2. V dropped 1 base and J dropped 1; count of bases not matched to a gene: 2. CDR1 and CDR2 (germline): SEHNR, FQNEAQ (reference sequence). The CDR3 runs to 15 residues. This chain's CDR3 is CASSLGGGIQETQYF. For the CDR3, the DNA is TGTGCCAGCAGCTTAGGCGGGGGGATCCAAGAGACCCAGTACTTC.

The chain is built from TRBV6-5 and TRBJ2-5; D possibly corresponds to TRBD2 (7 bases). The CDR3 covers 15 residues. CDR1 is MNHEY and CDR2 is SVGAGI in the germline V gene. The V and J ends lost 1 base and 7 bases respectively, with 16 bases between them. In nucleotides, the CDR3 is TGTGCCAGCAGTTACTTACCTAGCGGAGGGGGGACCCAGTACTTC. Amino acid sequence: CASSYLPSGGGTQYF.

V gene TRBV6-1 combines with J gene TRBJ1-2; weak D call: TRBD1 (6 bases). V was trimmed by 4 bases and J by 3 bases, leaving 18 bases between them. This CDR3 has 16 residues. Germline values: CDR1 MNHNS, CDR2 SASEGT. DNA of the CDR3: TGTGCCAGCAGTGTGAACAGGGAGTTAGGTGACTATGGCTACACCTTC. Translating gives CASSVNRELGDYGYTF.

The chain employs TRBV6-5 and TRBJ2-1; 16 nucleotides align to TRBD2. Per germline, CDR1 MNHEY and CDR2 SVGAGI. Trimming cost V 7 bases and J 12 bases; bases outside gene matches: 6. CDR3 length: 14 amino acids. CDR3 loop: CASKGGTSGRGQFF. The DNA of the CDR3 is TGTGCCAGCAAAGGGGGGACTAGCGGGAGGGGGCAGTTCTTC.

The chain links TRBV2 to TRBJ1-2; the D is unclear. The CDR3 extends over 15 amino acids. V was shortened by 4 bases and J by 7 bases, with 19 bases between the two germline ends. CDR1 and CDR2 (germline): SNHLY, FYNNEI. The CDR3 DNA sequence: TGTGCCAGCAGTGGGTCCCCGGGAAGTGAGAGTGGCTACACCTTC. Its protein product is CASSGSPGSESGYTF.

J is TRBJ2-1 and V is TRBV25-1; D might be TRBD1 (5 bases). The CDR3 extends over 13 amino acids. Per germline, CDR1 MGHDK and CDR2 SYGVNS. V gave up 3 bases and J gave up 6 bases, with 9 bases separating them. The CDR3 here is CASSDPGSNEQFF. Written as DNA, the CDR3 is TGTGCCAGCAGTGATCCAGGGTCCAATGAGCAGTTCTTC.

DNA of the CDR3: TGCGCCAGCAGATCTCCGGCTGAGGGTATGGATACGCAGTATTTT. Translating it yields CASRSPAEGMDTQYF. V is TRBV5-1 and J is TRBJ2-3; the D gene is possibly TRBD2 (5 bases). The CDR3 has 15 amino acids. Germline V lookup: CDR1 SGHRS, CDR2 YFSETQ. The V and J ends lost 5 bases and 6 bases respectively, with 19 bases between them.

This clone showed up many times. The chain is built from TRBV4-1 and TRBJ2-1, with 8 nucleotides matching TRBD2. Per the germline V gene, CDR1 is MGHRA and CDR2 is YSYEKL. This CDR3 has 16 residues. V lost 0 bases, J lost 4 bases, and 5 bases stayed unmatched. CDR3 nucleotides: TGCGCCAGCAGCCAAGATCCAACTAGCGGATACAATGAGCAGTTCTTC. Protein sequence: CASSQDPTSGYNEQFF.

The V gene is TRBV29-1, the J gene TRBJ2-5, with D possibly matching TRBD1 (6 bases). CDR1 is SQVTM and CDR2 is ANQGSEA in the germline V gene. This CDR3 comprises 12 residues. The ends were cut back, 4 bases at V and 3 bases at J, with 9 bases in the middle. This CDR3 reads CSVGWTEETQYF. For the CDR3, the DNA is TGCAGCGTTGGATGGACAGAAGAGACCCAGTACTTC.

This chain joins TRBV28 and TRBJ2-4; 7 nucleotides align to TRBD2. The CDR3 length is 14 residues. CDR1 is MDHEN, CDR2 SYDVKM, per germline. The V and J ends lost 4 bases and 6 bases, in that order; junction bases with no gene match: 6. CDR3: CASSSTPGGNIQYF. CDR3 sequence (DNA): TGTGCCAGCAGTTCAACCCCGGGAGGAAACATTCAGTACTTC.